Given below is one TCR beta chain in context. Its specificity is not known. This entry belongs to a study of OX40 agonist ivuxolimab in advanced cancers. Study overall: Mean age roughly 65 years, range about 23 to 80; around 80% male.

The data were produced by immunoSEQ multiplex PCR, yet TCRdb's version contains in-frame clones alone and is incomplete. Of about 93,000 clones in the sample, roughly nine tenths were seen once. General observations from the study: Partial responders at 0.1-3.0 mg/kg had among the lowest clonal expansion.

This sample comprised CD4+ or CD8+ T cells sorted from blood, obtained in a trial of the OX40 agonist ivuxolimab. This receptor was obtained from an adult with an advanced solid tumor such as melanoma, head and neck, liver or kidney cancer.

The CDR3 sequence: CASSVQRGVETQYF. As DNA, the CDR3 is TGTGCCAGTAGTGTCCAGCGGGGGGTGGAGACCCAGTACTTC. The V and J genes are TRBV19 and TRBJ2-5; 9 positions agree with TRBD2. CDR3 size: 14 residues. Losses at the gene ends were 5 bases for V and 5 bases for J; bases not matched to a gene: 6. Germline CDR1 reads LNHDA; CDR2 reads SQIVND (reference sequence).